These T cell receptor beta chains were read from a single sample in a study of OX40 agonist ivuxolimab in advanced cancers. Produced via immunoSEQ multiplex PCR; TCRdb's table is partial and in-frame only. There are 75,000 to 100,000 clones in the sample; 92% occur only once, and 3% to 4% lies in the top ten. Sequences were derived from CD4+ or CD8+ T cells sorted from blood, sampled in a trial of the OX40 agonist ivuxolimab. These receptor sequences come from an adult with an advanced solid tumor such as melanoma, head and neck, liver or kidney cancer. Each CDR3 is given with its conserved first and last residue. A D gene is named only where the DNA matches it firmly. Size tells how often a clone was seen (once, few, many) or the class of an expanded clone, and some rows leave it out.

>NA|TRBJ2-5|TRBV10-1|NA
TGCGCCAGCAGTGTCTCGGACTACGAGACCCAGTACTTC
CASSVSDYETQYF
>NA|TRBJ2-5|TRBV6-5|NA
TGTGCCAGCAGTTCCCAGGGAAGGGAGACCCAGTACTTC
CASSSQGRETQYF
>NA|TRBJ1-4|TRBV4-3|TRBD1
TGCGCCAGCAGCCAAGGACTGACAGGGGGTTATGAAAAACTGTTTTTT
CASSQGLTGGYEKLFF
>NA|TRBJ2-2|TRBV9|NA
TGTGCCAGCAGCTCCCCCGGGGTCGGGGAGCTGTTTTTT
CASSSPGVGELFF
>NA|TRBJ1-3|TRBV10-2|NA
TGCGCCAGCAGTCAGGGTCCTGGAAACACCATATATTTT
CASSQGPGNTIYF
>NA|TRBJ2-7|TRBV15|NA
TGTGCCACCAGCGGAAACAGGGACGCCTACGAGCAGTACTTC
CATSGNRDAYEQYF
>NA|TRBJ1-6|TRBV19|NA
TGTGCCAGTAGTACCGGGACAAGGCTTCCGATTGATTCACCCCTCCACTTT
CASSTGTRLPIDSPLHF
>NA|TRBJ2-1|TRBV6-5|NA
TGTGCCAGCAGCCTCGTTGGGGGGCACGAGAATGAGCAGTTCTTC
CASSLVGGHENEQFF
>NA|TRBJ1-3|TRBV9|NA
TGTGCCAGCAGCCCAAAATCCGGGACTCTTAGCTCTGGAAACACCATATATTTT
CASSPKSGTLSSGNTIYF
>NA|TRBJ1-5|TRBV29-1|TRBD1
TGCAGCGTTTCACAGGGGGCTGGGCAGCCCCAGCATTTT
CSVSQGAGQPQHF
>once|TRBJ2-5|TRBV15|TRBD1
TGTGCCACCAGCAGGGGGGACAGGGGCCAAGAGACCCAGTACTTC
CATSRGDRGQETQYF
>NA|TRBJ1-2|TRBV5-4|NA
TGTGCCAGCAGCTTGGGCAGGGAGTATGGCTACACCTTC
CASSLGREYGYTF
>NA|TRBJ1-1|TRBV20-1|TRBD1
TGCAGTGCAAGACAGGGTAGGGAAGCTTTCTTT
CSARQGREAFF
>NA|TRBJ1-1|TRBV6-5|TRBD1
TGTGCCAGCCGACAGGGGAGCACTGAAGCTTTCTTT
CASRQGSTEAFF
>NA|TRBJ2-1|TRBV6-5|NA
TGTGCCAGCAGTTACAGGGGGGTGGGCAATGAGCAGTTCTTC
CASSYRGVGNEQFF
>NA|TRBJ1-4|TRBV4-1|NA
TGCGCCAGCAGCCAGGGGCTTTTAACTAATGAAAAACTGTTTTTT
CASSQGLLTNEKLFF
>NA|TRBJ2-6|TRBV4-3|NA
TGCGCCAGCAGCCAAGAAGCAACCTTTGGGGCCAACGTCCTGACTTTC
CASSQEATFGANVLTF
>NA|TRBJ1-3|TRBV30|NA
TGTGCCTGGATTAAATCTGTGGGAAATAGCGGAAACACCATATATTTT
CAWIKSVGNSGNTIYF
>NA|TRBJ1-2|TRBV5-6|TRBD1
TGTGCCAGCAGCTTCGGGACAGGGGGTCATGGCTACACCTTC
CASSFGTGGHGYTF
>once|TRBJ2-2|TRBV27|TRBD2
TGTGCCAGCAGTTTATCCGGTGGACTAGCCTCGGGGGAGCTGTTTTTT
CASSLSGGLASGELFF
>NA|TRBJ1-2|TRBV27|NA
TGTGCCAGCAGTTTATTCTACCCGGGGACCTATGGCTACACCTTC
CASSLFYPGTYGYTF
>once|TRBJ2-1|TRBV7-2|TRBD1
TGTGCCAGCAGCGCCGGGACAGGGCACTACAATGAGCAGTTCTTC
CASSAGTGHYNEQFF
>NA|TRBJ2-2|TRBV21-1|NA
TGTGCCAGCAGCAAAGCCGAGGAGAGGTCGGACACCGGGGAGCTGTTTTTT
CASSKAEERSDTGELFF
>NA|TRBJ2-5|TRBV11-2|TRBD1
TGTGCCAGCAGCTTAGATCGTAGTGGGGACAGGTACCAAGAGACCCAGTACTTC
CASSLDRSGDRYQETQYF
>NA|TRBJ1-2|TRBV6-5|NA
TGTGCCAGCAGTTTAAGGGTAGGGGAGTATGGCTACACCTTC
CASSLRVGEYGYTF
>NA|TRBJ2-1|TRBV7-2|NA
TGTGCCAGCAGCTTAGTTTCCCGCCGCGAGCAGTTCTTC
CASSLVSRREQFF